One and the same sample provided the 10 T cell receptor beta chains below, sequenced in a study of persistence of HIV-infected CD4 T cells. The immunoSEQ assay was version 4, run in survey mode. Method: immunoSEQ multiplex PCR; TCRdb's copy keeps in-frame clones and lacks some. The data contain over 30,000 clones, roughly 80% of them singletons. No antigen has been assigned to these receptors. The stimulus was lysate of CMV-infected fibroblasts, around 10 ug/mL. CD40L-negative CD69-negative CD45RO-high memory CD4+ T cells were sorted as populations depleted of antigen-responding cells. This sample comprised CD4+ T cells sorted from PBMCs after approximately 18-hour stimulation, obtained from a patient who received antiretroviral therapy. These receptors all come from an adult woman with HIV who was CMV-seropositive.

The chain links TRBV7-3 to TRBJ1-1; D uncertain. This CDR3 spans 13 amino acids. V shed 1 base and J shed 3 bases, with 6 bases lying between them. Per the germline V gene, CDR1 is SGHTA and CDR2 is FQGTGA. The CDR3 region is CASSLKADTEAFF. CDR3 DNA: TGTGCCAGCAGCTTAAAGGCAGACACTGAAGCTTTCTTT.

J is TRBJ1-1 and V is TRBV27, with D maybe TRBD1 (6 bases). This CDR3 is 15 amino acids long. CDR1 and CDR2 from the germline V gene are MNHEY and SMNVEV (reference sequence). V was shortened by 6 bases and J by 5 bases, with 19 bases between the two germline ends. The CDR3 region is CASSPMRGGRTEAFF. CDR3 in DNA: TGTGCCAGCAGCCCCATGCGGGGGGGCCGGACTGAAGCTTTCTTT.

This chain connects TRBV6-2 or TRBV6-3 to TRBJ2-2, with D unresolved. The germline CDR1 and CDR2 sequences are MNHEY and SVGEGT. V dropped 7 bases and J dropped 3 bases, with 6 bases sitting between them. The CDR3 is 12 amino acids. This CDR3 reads CASTPHTGELFF. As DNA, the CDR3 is TGTGCCAGCACCCCCCACACCGGGGAGCTGTTTTTT.

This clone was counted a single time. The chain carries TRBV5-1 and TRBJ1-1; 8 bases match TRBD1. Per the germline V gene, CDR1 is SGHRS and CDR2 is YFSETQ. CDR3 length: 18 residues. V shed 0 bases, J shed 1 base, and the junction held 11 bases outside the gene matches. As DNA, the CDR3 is TGCGCCAGCAGCTTGGCCGGGACAGGAGCACCTTGGAACACTGAAGCTTTCTTT. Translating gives CASSLAGTGAPWNTEAFF.

The CDR3 DNA reads as TGTGCCACCAGTGATTCCCCGGGACAGGGGATCTCTACCCAAGAGACCCAGTACTTC. It codes for CATSDSPGQGISTQETQYF. The rearrangement uses TRBV24-1 and TRBJ2-5; 10 bases match TRBD1. This CDR3 spans 19 amino acids. Germline V CDR1 and CDR2: KGHDR, SFDVKD. J was trimmed by 1 base and V by 2 bases; bases with no gene match: 12.

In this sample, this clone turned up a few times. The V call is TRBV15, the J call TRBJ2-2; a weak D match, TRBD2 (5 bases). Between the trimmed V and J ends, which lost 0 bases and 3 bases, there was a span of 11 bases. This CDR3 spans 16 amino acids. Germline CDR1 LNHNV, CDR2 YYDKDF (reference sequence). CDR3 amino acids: CATSRDPGGHTGELFF. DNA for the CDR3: TGTGCCACCAGCAGAGATCCCGGAGGTCACACCGGGGAGCTGTTTTTT.

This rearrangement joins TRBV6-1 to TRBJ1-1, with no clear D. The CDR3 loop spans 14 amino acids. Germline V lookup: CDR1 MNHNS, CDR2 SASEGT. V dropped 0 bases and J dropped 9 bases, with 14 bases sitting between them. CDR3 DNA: TGTGCCAGCAGTGAAGCCGGGAGGGTTATTCAAGCTTTCTTT. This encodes CASSEAGRVIQAFF.

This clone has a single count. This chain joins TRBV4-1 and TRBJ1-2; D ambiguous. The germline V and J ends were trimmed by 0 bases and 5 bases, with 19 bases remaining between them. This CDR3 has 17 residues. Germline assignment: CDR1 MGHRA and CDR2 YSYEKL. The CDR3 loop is CASSQDATANRRYGYTF. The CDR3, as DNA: TGCGCCAGCAGCCAAGATGCTACGGCAAACCGGCGGTATGGCTACACCTTC.

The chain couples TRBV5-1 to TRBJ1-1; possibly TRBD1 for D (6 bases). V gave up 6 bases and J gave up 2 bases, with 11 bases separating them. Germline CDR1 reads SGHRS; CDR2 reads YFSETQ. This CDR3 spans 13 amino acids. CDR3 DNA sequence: TGCGCCAGCAATCTGGACAGCAACACTGAAGCTTTCTTT. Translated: CASNLDSNTEAFF.

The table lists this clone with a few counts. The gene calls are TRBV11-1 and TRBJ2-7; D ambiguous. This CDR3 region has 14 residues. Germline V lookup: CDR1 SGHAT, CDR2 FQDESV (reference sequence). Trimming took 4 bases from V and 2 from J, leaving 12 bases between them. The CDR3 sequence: CASSSWAVAYEQYF. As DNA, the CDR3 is TGTGCCAGCAGCTCGTGGGCCGTCGCCTACGAGCAGTACTTC.